This T cell receptor beta chain appears in the sequencing data of a study of PD-1 blockade in mismatch repair-deficient tumors. Study context: Patients had about 13 mismatch repair-deficient cancer types and were previously treated and progressing. Study-wide findings and caveats: Tumor-resident clones, often undetectable pretreatment in blood, expanded then contracted after pembrolizumab.

TCRs were sequenced from three patients responding to pembrolizumab. The trim removed 0 bases at V and 3 bases at J, leaving 2 bases unmatched. CDR3 length: 14 residues. In germline, CDR1 is SGHRS, CDR2 YFSETQ. Comments on this clone: The antigen remains undetermined.

Using immunoSEQ multiplex PCR, the repertoire was profiled, and TCRdb retains in-frame clones only, with some absent. The profile shows roughly 32,000 clones, approximately 80% of them singletons. This material consisted of PBMCs, taken less than 7 weeks after starting pembrolizumab. This sequence was found in an adult with mismatch repair-deficient cancer. This chain connects TRBV5-1 to TRBJ1-1; TRBD1 aligns across 7 bases. CDR3 amino acids: CASSLEDRYTEAFF. The DNA for the CDR3 is TGCGCCAGCAGCTTGGAGGACAGGTACACTGAAGCTTTCTTT.